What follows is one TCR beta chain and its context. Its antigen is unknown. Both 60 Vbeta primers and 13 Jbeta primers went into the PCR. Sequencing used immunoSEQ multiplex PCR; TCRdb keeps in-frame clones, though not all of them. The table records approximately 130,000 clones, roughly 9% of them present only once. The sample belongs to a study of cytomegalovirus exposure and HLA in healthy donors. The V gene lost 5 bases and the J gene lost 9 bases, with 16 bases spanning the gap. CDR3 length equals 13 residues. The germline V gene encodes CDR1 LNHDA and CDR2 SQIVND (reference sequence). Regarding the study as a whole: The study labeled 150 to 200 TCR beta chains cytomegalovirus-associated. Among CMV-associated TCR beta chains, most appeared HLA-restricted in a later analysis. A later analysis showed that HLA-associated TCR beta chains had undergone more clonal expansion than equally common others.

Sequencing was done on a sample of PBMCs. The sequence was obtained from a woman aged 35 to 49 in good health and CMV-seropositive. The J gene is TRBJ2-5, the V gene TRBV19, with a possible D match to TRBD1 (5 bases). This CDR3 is CASSSRATRAQYF. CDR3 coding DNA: TGTGCCAGTAGTTCCAGGGCCACCCGGGCCCAGTACTTC.